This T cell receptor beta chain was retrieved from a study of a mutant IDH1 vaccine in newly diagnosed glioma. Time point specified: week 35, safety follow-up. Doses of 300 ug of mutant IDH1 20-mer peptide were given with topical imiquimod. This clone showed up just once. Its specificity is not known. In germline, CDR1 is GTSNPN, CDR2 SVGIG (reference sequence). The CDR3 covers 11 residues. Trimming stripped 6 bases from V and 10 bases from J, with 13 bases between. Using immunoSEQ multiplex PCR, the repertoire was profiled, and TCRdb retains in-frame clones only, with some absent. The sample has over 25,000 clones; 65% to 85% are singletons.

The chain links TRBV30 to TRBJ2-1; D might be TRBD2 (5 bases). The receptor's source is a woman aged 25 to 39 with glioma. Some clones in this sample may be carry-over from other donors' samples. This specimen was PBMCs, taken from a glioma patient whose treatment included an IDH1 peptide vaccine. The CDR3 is CACKVGVEQFF. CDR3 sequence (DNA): TGTGCCTGTAAGGTCGGGGTGGAGCAGTTCTTC.